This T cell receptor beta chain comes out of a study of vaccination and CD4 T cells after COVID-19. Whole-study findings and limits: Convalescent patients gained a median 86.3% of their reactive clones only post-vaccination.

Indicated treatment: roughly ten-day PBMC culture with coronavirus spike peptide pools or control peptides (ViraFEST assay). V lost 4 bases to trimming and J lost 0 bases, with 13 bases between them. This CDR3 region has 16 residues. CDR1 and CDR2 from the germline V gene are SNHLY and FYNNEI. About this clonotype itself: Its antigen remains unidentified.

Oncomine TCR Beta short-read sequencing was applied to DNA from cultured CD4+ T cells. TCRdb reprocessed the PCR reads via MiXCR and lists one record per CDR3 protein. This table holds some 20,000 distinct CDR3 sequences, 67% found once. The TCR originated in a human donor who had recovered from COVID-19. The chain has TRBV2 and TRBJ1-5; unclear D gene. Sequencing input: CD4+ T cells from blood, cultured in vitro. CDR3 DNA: TGTGCCAGCAGTGTTGAGAGAGGAGCTAGCAATCAGCCCCAGCATTTT. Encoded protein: CASSVERGASNQPQHF.